The clone carrying this TCR beta chain was seen more than once but under ten times. Its antigen is as yet unknown. As for time point: sample taken at primary tumor resection. Donors were around 70 untreated early-stage non-small cell lung cancer patients. Sequencing covered unsorted whole RNA taken from tumor, nontumor lung or frozen PBMC. This CDR3 region has 12 residues. Germline V CDR1 and CDR2: ENHRY, SYGVKD. The germline V and J ends were trimmed by 7 bases and 7 bases, with 8 bases remaining between them. This sample is part of a study of spatial heterogeneity in lung cancer. About the research overall: Strongly correlated with TCR transcript counts in tumor regions was a T cell module score, which was a transcriptional module score calculated from matched bulk RNA-seq.

TCRdb reprocessed the 5' RACE reads with MiXCR, giving one entry per CDR3 protein. The table lists about 100,000 distinct CDR3 sequences, approximately 4.7% of them singletons. Study-wide findings and caveats: Expanded intratumoral alpha and beta TCR counts tracked tumor mutation counts.

Sequenced material: lung tumor tissue, taken at surgery. This receptor was identified in a male donor with early-stage non-small cell lung cancer. The V and J genes are TRBV10-3 and TRBJ1-6; a weak D match, TRBD1 (5 bases). CDR3 region: CAIKQENSPLHF. CDR3 coding DNA: TGTGCCATCAAACAGGAGAATTCACCCCTCCACTTT.